This is a list of T cell receptor beta chains from one sample in a study of OX40 agonist ivuxolimab in advanced cancers. Libraries were prepared by immunoSEQ multiplex PCR; TCRdb keeps only in-frame clonotypes and omits some of them. The sample includes roughly 100,000 clones, 80% to 90% of them seen just once. The material was CD4+ or CD8+ T cells sorted from blood, obtained in a trial of the OX40 agonist ivuxolimab. These receptors originate from an adult with an advanced solid tumor such as melanoma, head and neck, liver or kidney cancer. Each CDR3 is given with its conserved first and last residue. The order of the fields is J gene, V gene, D gene, clone size, CDR3 protein, CDR3 DNA. D genes are given only for firm matches. Some rows mark clone size as missing; the rest say once, few, many or name a class of expanded clone.

J: TRBJ2-7; V: TRBV18; D: TRBD1; size: NA; CDR3: CASSPPGQGAHEQYF; DNA: TGTGCCAGCTCACCACCCGGACAGGGAGCCCACGAGCAGTACTTC
J: TRBJ1-3; V: TRBV7-8; D: NA; size: NA; CDR3: CASSPRPFSGNTIYF; DNA: TGTGCCAGCAGCCCGAGGCCCTTCTCTGGAAACACCATATATTTT
J: TRBJ2-2; V: TRBV4-1; D: TRBD1; size: NA; CDR3: CASSRGTGYTGELFF; DNA: TGCGCCAGCAGCCGGGGGACAGGGTACACCGGGGAGCTGTTTTTT
J: TRBJ2-2; V: TRBV7-9; D: TRBD2; size: NA; CDR3: CASMREGGELFF; DNA: TGTGCCAGCATGAGGGAGGGCGGGGAGCTGTTTTTT
J: TRBJ2-4; V: TRBV18; D: NA; size: few; CDR3: CASSPQNRAKNIQYF; DNA: TGTGCCAGCTCACCCCAGAACAGGGCCAAAAACATTCAGTACTTC
J: TRBJ1-1; V: TRBV6-4; D: NA; size: NA; CDR3: CASSDREAFF; DNA: TGTGCCAGCAGTGACCGGGAAGCTTTCTTT
J: TRBJ1-1; V: TRBV10-3; D: NA; size: NA; CDR3: CAISESGRATEAFF; DNA: TGTGCCATCAGTGAGTCGGGAAGGGCCACTGAAGCTTTCTTT
J: TRBJ2-1; V: TRBV2; D: NA; size: NA; CDR3: CASSEQGTPRSSYNEQFF; DNA: TGTGCCAGCAGTGAACAGGGGACCCCTAGGAGCTCCTACAATGAGCAGTTCTTC
J: TRBJ1-5; V: TRBV30; D: NA; size: NA; CDR3: CAWSPDNSNQPQHF; DNA: TGTGCCTGGAGTCCGGATAATAGCAATCAGCCCCAGCATTTT
J: TRBJ1-5; V: TRBV5-5; D: NA; size: few; CDR3: CASSRDNQPQHF; DNA: TGTGCCAGCAGCCGTGACAATCAGCCCCAGCATTTT
J: TRBJ1-5; V: TRBV10-3; D: NA; size: NA; CDR3: CAISEGQGYQPQHF; DNA: TGTGCCATCAGTGAGGGTCAGGGGTATCAGCCCCAGCATTTT
J: TRBJ2-7; V: TRBV6-5; D: TRBD2; size: NA; CDR3: CASSYRSGVMGEQYF; DNA: TGTGCCAGCAGTTACCGAAGCGGGGTAATGGGCGAGCAGTACTTC
J: TRBJ1-4; V: TRBV30; D: NA; size: NA; CDR3: CASVGNTNEKLFF; DNA: TGTGCCTCCGTGGGGAATACTAATGAAAAACTGTTTTTT
J: TRBJ2-5; V: TRBV5-4; D: TRBD1; size: NA; CDR3: CASSPPSTGRIETQYF; DNA: TGTGCCAGCAGCCCACCCTCGACAGGGAGAATCGAGACCCAGTACTTC
J: TRBJ2-7; V: TRBV5-1; D: TRBD1; size: NA; CDR3: CASTLGGSDRAYEQYF; DNA: TGCGCCAGCACCCTTGGAGGTAGCGACAGGGCCTACGAGCAGTACTTC
J: TRBJ1-2; V: TRBV28; D: NA; size: NA; CDR3: CASSLTTYGYTF; DNA: TGTGCCAGCAGTTTAACCACCTATGGCTACACCTTC
J: TRBJ1-6; V: TRBV6-5; D: TRBD1; size: NA; CDR3: CASSTGGVYSPLHF; DNA: TGTGCCAGCAGTACAGGGGGCGTTTATTCACCCCTCCACTTT
J: TRBJ1-2; V: TRBV7-9; D: TRBD1; size: NA; CDR3: CASSLSGTGYYGYTF; DNA: TGTGCCAGCAGCTTATCCGGGACAGGGTACTATGGCTACACCTTC
J: TRBJ1-1; V: TRBV4-1; D: NA; size: NA; CDR3: CASTSTGLNTEAFF; DNA: TGCGCCAGCACCTCGACAGGTCTTAACACTGAAGCTTTCTTT
J: TRBJ2-3; V: TRBV5-1; D: TRBD1; size: NA; CDR3: CASSPGQGPDTQYF; DNA: TGCGCCAGCAGCCCGGGACAGGGTCCAGATACGCAGTATTTT
J: TRBJ1-2; V: TRBV7-9; D: NA; size: NA; CDR3: CASSGQQGPLNYGYTF; DNA: TGTGCCAGCAGCGGCCAACAGGGACCCCTTAACTATGGCTACACCTTC
J: TRBJ2-3; V: TRBV6-4; D: NA; size: NA; CDR3: CASSVEGYSDTQYF; DNA: TGTGCCAGCAGTGTTGAGGGATACTCAGATACGCAGTATTTT
J: TRBJ2-1; V: TRBV19; D: TRBD1; size: NA; CDR3: CASSETGSSYNEQFF; DNA: TGTGCCAGTAGTGAGACAGGGAGCAGCTACAATGAGCAGTTCTTC
J: TRBJ2-7; V: TRBV6-1; D: NA; size: NA; CDR3: CASSVRGGGYEQYF; DNA: TGTGCCAGCAGTGTACGGGGAGGGGGCTACGAGCAGTACTTC
J: TRBJ2-3; V: TRBV30; D: NA; size: NA; CDR3: CAWSVSPDTQYF; DNA: TGTGCCTGGAGTGTAAGCCCAGATACGCAGTATTTT
J: TRBJ2-6; V: TRBV19; D: NA; size: NA; CDR3: CASSSGSGANVLTF; DNA: TGTGCCAGTAGTAGCGGCTCTGGGGCCAACGTCCTGACTTTC
J: TRBJ2-3; V: TRBV5-4; D: NA; size: NA; CDR3: CASSAVSQRTDTQYF; DNA: TGTGCCAGCAGCGCGGTGTCGCAACGCACAGATACGCAGTATTTT
J: TRBJ1-6; V: TRBV5-1; D: NA; size: NA; CDR3: CASSLGTDKGSPLHF; DNA: TGCGCCAGCAGCTTGGGGACAGATAAGGGATCACCCCTCCACTTT
J: TRBJ2-5; V: TRBV7-9; D: NA; size: NA; CDR3: CASSFGKGQETQYF; DNA: TGTGCCAGCAGCTTTGGGAAGGGCCAAGAGACCCAGTACTTC
J: TRBJ2-2; V: TRBV11-2; D: NA; size: NA; CDR3: CASTRDGWNTGELFF; DNA: TGTGCCAGCACCCGGGACGGATGGAACACCGGGGAGCTGTTTTTT
J: TRBJ2-7; V: TRBV5-6; D: NA; size: NA; CDR3: CASSFFGTAGLYEQYF; DNA: TGTGCCAGCAGCTTCTTCGGGACGGCCGGACTCTACGAGCAGTACTTC
J: TRBJ2-7; V: TRBV6-5; D: TRBD2; size: NA; CDR3: CASRRERERSYEQYF; DNA: TGTGCCAGCAGACGAGAGCGGGAGAGATCCTACGAGCAGTACTTC
J: TRBJ2-1; V: TRBV9; D: TRBD2; size: NA; CDR3: CASTRGGRNSEQFF; DNA: TGTGCCAGCACGCGGGGGGGCCGAAATAGTGAGCAGTTCTTC
J: TRBJ2-1; V: TRBV9; D: TRBD1; size: NA; CDR3: CASSLQGSSYNEQFF; DNA: TGTGCCAGCAGCCTACAGGGGAGCTCCTACAATGAGCAGTTCTTC
J: TRBJ2-5; V: TRBV7-6; D: TRBD2; size: NA; CDR3: CASSLRAGGQETQYF; DNA: TGTGCCAGCAGCTTGAGAGCGGGGGGGCAAGAGACCCAGTACTTC
J: TRBJ1-4; V: TRBV28; D: NA; size: NA; CDR3: CASSFSRENEKLFF; DNA: TGTGCCAGCAGTTTCTCCAGGGAGAATGAAAAACTGTTTTTT
J: TRBJ1-4; V: TRBV6-5; D: NA; size: once; CDR3: CASSYYSPNEKLFF; DNA: TGTGCCAGCAGTTACTATTCACCTAATGAAAAACTGTTTTTT
J: TRBJ2-2; V: TRBV18; D: NA; size: few; CDR3: CASSPASDTGELFF; DNA: TGTGCCAGCTCACCAGCGTCGGACACCGGGGAGCTGTTTTTT
J: TRBJ1-2; V: TRBV20-1; D: TRBD1; size: NA; CDR3: CSARRDRVYTF; DNA: TGCAGTGCTAGAAGGGACAGGGTTTACACCTTC
J: TRBJ1-3; V: TRBV11-2; D: TRBD1; size: once; CDR3: CASSIPGGMGGNTIYF; DNA: TGTGCCAGCAGCATCCCAGGGGGAATGGGTGGAAACACCATATATTTT
J: TRBJ2-7; V: TRBV28; D: TRBD2; size: NA; CDR3: CASSLGGGGSPREQYF; DNA: TGTGCCAGCAGTTTGGGGGGGGGAGGATCCCCCCGCGAGCAGTACTTC